The next 12 T cell receptor beta chains were all read from a single sample in a study of read filtering for tumor transcriptome and immune sequencing. The library was built from approximately 400 ng RNA with molecular barcoded adaptors for alpha/delta and beta/gamma chains. TCRdb re-called the reads with MiXCR, one entry per CDR3 protein. Of fewer than 30,000 distinct CDR3 sequences listed, less than 25% were seen once; the top ten hold roughly a sixth. The sequencing sample was made of a population of CD138-negative cells sorted from bone marrow. These TCRs come from a donor at least 40 years old with multiple myeloma.

This clonotype was counted at least ten times. CDR3 in amino acids: CAIKELAGGSDTQYF. CDR3 DNA: TGTGCCATCAAGGAGCTAGCGGGAGGGTCAGATACGCAGTATTTT. This rearrangement joins TRBV10-3 to TRBJ2-3, with 12 bases that match TRBD2. J lost 4 bases, V lost 7 bases, and 6 bases had no gene match. The CDR3 has 15 residues. The germline V gene encodes CDR1 ENHRY and CDR2 SYGVKD.

This clonotype is categorized as medium-sized. The chain joins TRBV12-5 to TRBJ2-1, with D unclear. Germline loops: CDR1 LGHNT, CDR2 FRNRAP. This CDR3 is 15 amino acids long. Trimming took off 0 bases at V and 4 bases at J, with 10 bases between the two ends. CDR3 region: CASGLVALNYNEQFF. CDR3 bases: TGTGCTAGTGGTTTGGTAGCCCTAAATTACAATGAGCAGTTCTTC.

A note on this clonotype: A much more abundant neighbour one base away suggests this may be a read error. The chain carries TRBV5-1 and TRBJ1-1, with D hard to call. The CDR3 has 14 amino acids. Germline-derived CDR1 and CDR2 are SGHRS and YFSETQ. V dropped 7 bases and J dropped 1 base, with 14 bases sitting between them. The CDR3 DNA reads as TGCGCCAGCGGCACTCAAACCGGGAACACTGAAGCTTTCTTT. Its protein product is CASGTQTGNTEAFF.

About this clonotype: A far larger clone is just one base off, so this is likely a read error. The V gene is TRBV6-6, the J gene TRBJ2-7, with D perhaps matching TRBD2 (7 bases). Trimming removed 10 bases at V and 0 bases at J, with 19 bases between. The CDR3 has 15 amino acids. Germline assignment: CDR1 MNHNY and CDR2 SVGAGI (reference sequence). The CDR3 region is CAKGGSSGSSYEQYF. The CDR3 DNA reads as TGTGCCAAAGGGGGATCTAGCGGAAGCTCCTACGAGCAGTACTTC.

Ten or more counts support this clonotype. The rearrangement joins TRBV5-5 to TRBJ2-7; TRBD1 agrees at 9 bases. V was pared by 4 bases and J by 2 bases, with 10 bases of the junction left unmatched. Germline V gene sequence: CDR1 SGHKS, CDR2 YYEKEE (reference sequence). CDR3 length: 16 amino acids. The CDR3: CASSRPLDRGTYEQYF. CDR3 nucleotides: TGTGCCAGCAGCAGGCCCTTAGACAGGGGGACCTACGAGCAGTACTTC.

This clonotype turned up a few times. The genes are TRBV11-2 and TRBJ2-7; D remains ambiguous. The length of the CDR3 is 12 residues. Germline V gene sequence: CDR1 SGHAT, CDR2 FQNNGV. Trimming pared 6 bases from V and 5 bases from J, leaving 11 bases between. CDR3 region: CASSLPGHEQYF. CDR3 DNA: TGTGCCAGCAGTCTCCCAGGTCACGAGCAGTACTTC.

Of note for this clonotype: One base separates it from a far larger clone, so it is likely a read error. The V gene is TRBV7-6, the J gene TRBJ1-6, with a tentative D call TRBD1 (5 bases). The CDR3 consists of 14 residues. CDR1 and CDR2 from the germline V gene are SGHVS and FNYEAQ. For the CDR3, the DNA is TGTGCCAGCAGCTTAGCGGCGGGTGGGACTGAAGCTCTCTTT. Residues: CASSLAAGGTEALF.

Points on this clonotype: Compared with germline, one end of the junction differs, possibly owing to a read error. The gene calls are TRBV7-6 and TRBJ2-1, with D maybe TRBD2 (6 bases). The CDR3 extends over 16 amino acids. Germline V CDR1 and CDR2: SGHVS, FNYEAQ. The CDR3 coding sequence is TGTGCCAGCAGTCCTCGACTTGCGGGATGGTACAATGGGCAGCTCTTC. This codes for CASSPRLAGWYNGQLF.

This clonotype was seen ten or more times. The V call is TRBV28, the J call TRBJ2-5; no definite D call. V lost 2 bases and J 3 bases, leaving 10 bases between the germline ends. Per germline, CDR1 MDHEN and CDR2 SYDVKM. The CDR3 totals 14 residues. For the CDR3, the DNA is TGTGCCAGCAGTTTACAAGGGTACAAAGAGACCCAGTACTTC. Residues: CASSLQGYKETQYF.

With respect to this clonotype: A junction end diverges from the germline sequence, so it may reflect a read error. The V and J genes are TRBV6-2 or TRBV6-3 and TRBJ1-5; 9 bases match TRBD1. CDR3 size: 19 residues. The V gene's germline CDR1 is MNHEY and CDR2 SVGEGT. The CDR3 DNA sequence: TGTGCCAGCAGTTACCCTCCGCGTCCGGGACAGGGAAGCAATCAGCCCCGGCATTTT. This translates into CASSYPPRPGQGSNQPRHF.

Ten or more counts support this clonotype. The rearrangement joins TRBV5-4 to TRBJ2-1, with unresolved D. The germline V and J ends were trimmed by 3 bases and 5 bases, with 15 bases remaining between them. CDR3 length: 15 residues. The germline V gene encodes CDR1 SGHNT and CDR2 YYREEE (reference sequence). CDR3 in amino acids: CASSWLGESDNEQFF. The DNA for the CDR3 is TGTGCCAGCAGCTGGCTGGGTGAATCCGACAATGAGCAGTTCTTC.

The table lists this clonotype with many counts. This chain links TRBV3-1 with TRBJ2-5, with 8 bases lining up with TRBD2. V lost 1 base to trimming and J lost 3 bases; unmatched junction nucleotides: 4. Germline V gives CDR1 LGHDT, CDR2 YNNKEL (reference sequence). This CDR3 contains 15 residues. The CDR3 here is CASSQGGLGEETQYF. In DNA, the CDR3 is TGTGCCAGCAGCCAAGGGGGACTAGGGGAAGAGACCCAGTACTTC.